This T cell receptor (beta chain) was documented in a study of OX40 agonist ivuxolimab in advanced cancers. At the level of the study: The group had a mean age of 60 years, ranged from roughly 23 to 90, and was around 82% male. Three patients, one with hepatocellular carcinoma and two with cutaneous melanoma, achieved partial responses.

Germline CDR1 and CDR2: MNHNS and SASEGT. The CDR3 is 13 amino acids. V dropped 5 bases and J dropped 5 bases, with 12 bases sitting between them. Sequenced by immunoSEQ multiplex PCR; TCRdb stores in-frame clones only, minus some. The sample lists about 68,000 clones; about 85% were seen once. This clonotype was obtained from an adult with an advanced solid tumor such as melanoma, head and neck, liver or kidney cancer. The sample was CD4+ or CD8+ T cells sorted from blood, taken in a trial of the OX40 agonist ivuxolimab. The chain recombines TRBV6-1 with TRBJ2-5; TRBD1 is a possible D gene (6 bases). The DNA for the CDR3 is TGTGCCAGCAGTACAGGGTGGCCTGAGACCCAGTACTTC. Protein product: CASSTGWPETQYF.